One T cell receptor (beta chain) is described in this entry. Only in-frame clones appear in the TCRdb table, and some are missing; sequencing was by immunoSEQ multiplex PCR. The sample lists about 270,000 clones; around 91% were seen once. The data were taken from a study of blood T cell repertoires in COVID-19. Trimming took 3 bases from V and 0 from J, leaving 10 bases between them. This CDR3 region has 15 residues. Germline CDR1 SGDLS, CDR2 YYNGEE. The source is a woman under 30 who had recovered from COVID-19. This chain joins TRBV9 and TRBJ1-5; tentatively, D is TRBD1 (5 bases). The source material was PBMCs or T cells enriched from blood (not recorded which). CDR3: CASSGGEISNQPQHF. The CDR3 nucleotides are TGTGCCAGCAGCGGGGGGGAGATTAGCAATCAGCCCCAGCATTTT.